The T cell receptor beta chain under discussion was sequenced for a study of vaccination and CD4 T cells after COVID-19. Documented treatment: approximately nine-day PBMC culture with coronavirus spike peptide pools or control peptides (ViraFEST assay). The CDR3 has 15 residues. Trimming took 5 bases from V and 4 from J, leaving 18 bases between them. Comment on this clonotype: The antigen is undetermined.

An Oncomine TCR Beta short-read assay was used to sequence the DNA from cultured CD4+ T cells. One entry per CDR3 protein results from TCRdb running MiXCR on the PCR reads. The sample shows about 24,000 distinct CDR3 sequences, around 62% of them seen only once. Sequencing input: CD4+ T cells from blood, cultured in vitro. V is TRBV12-3 or TRBV12-4 and J is TRBJ2-7; D uncertain. The TCR comes from a human donor who had recovered from COVID-19. CDR3 DNA: TGTGCCAGCAGTCTCCTGGGGTCTCCCTCTTACGAGCAGTACTTC. Translated, it gives CASSLLGSPSYEQYF.